Listed below are T cell receptor beta chains from one sample, sequenced in a study of cytomegalovirus exposure and HLA in healthy donors. Method: immunoSEQ multiplex PCR; TCRdb's copy keeps in-frame clones and lacks some. The profile shows about 130,000 clones, approximately 8.7% of them singletons. Sequencing was performed on PBMCs. These receptors all come from a man between 35 and 55 years old in good health and CMV-seronegative. CDR3s leave out the opening cysteine and the closing phenylalanine or tryptophan.

length,V,J,CDR3
12,TRBV7-3,TRBJ2-2,ASSSDRGPGELF
13,TRBV15,TRBJ1-2,ATSSGAWANYGYT
13,TRBV19,TRBJ1-5,ASSIGPTGNQPQH
10,TRBV5-4,TRBJ2-1,ASGTSNNEQF
12,TRBV19,TRBJ2-5,ASSIRHLRETQY
12,TRBV10-2,TRBJ1-1,ASYPGQSRTEAF
13,TRBV7-2,TRBJ2-4,ASSPPRTGGHIQY
13,TRBV7-2,TRBJ2-3,ASSLGSASRDTQY
12,TRBV4-3,TRBJ2-2,ASSQGGYTGELF
11,TRBV7-7,TRBJ2-1,ASSLGAYNEQF
13,TRBV19,TRBJ1-3,ASSISGLSGNTIY
12,TRBV6-6,TRBJ1-1,ASSYMNRGTEAF
13,TRBV2,TRBJ1-2,ASSPRAGANYGYT
9,TRBV5-1,TRBJ2-1,ASRYDNEQF
13,TRBV2,TRBJ2-7,ASSESRGSPYEQY
13,TRBV11-1,TRBJ1-1,ASSLARGGTSEAF
12,TRBV2,TRBJ2-5,ASSSLRGGETQY
11,TRBV5-4,TRBJ1-2,ASSLDRTHGYT
12,TRBV5-8,TRBJ1-5,ASSLADSNQPQH
13,TRBV7-8,TRBJ2-3,ASSNSGGGTDTQY
14,TRBV11-2,TRBJ1-1,ASSLGSGVTNTEAF
13,TRBV11-2,TRBJ1-6,ASSLVGQANSPLH
11,TRBV4-1,TRBJ2-7,ASSQVGHYEQY
12,TRBV27,TRBJ2-1,ASSSLAGAGEQF
14,TRBV2,TRBJ1-4,ASSLTGGSTNEKLF
14,TRBV6-6,TRBJ2-6,ASRSGSSSGANVLT
13,TRBV4-1,TRBJ1-6,ASSQMGQGNSPLH
12,TRBV7-9,TRBJ2-7,ASSTGEAFYEQY
12,TRBV11-2,TRBJ1-2,ASSAGTEGYGYT